The TCR beta chain described here comes from a study of beta chain features in type 1 diabetes. Study-wide results and caveats: VDJ junctions sequenced from type 1 diabetes patients showed fewer insertions and more deletions. It was among patients, rather than healthy donors, that naive, central memory and Treg TCRB repertoires appeared more similar.

The CDR3 length is 16 residues. Germline CDR1 is SGHNT and CDR2 is YYREEE (reference sequence). Trimming stripped 5 bases from V and 0 bases from J, with 16 bases between. Sampling consisted of one heparinised blood draw per donor, averaging around 100 mL. Each of the CD4+ naive, central memory, regulatory and stem cell-like memory populations was sorted via CD45RO/CCR7/CD25/CD127/CD95/CD27. The sample holds a few counts of this clone. The target antigen is unknown. Of the isolated RNA, all was reverse transcribed, and so the sequenced material was expressed TCRB transcripts. Only in-frame clones appear in the TCRdb table, and some are missing; sequencing was by immunoSEQ multiplex PCR. Of nearly 350,000 clones in the sample, approximately 8% are singletons; the top ten hold 0.44%.

Sequencing was carried out using central memory CD4+ T cells from blood. The source is a woman under 30 in good health. The V call is TRBV5-4, the J call TRBJ2-3; D is uncertain. The CDR3 DNA follows: TGTGCCAGCAGTTCTGGACGGCACATCAGCACAGATACGCAGTATTTT. Translating gives CASSSGRHISTDTQYF.